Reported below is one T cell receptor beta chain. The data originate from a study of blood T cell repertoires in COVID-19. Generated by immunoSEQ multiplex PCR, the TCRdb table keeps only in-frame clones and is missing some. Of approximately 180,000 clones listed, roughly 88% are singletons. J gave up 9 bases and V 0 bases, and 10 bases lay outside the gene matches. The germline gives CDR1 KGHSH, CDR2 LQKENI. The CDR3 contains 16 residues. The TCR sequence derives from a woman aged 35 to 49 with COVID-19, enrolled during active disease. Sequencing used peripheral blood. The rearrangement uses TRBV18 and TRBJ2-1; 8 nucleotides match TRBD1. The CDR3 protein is CASSPPTGAVWVEQFF. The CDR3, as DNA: TGTGCCAGCTCACCACCGACAGGGGCCGTGTGGGTTGAGCAGTTCTTC.